A selection of T cell receptor beta chains follows, all from one sample in a study of blood T cell repertoires in COVID-19. Method: immunoSEQ multiplex PCR; TCRdb's copy keeps in-frame clones and lacks some. The sample consists of roughly 170,000 clones, 84% of them appearing once. The sample taken for sequencing was peripheral blood. The receptors come from a man in his forties who had recovered from COVID-19. CDR3s include the opening cysteine and the closing phenylalanine or tryptophan. Fields, in order: V gene, CDR3 protein.

V: TRBV4-1; CDR3: CASSQDRGPGETQYF
V: TRBV19; CDR3: CASNRNEVEAFF
V: TRBV6-2/TRBV6-3; CDR3: CASSAHRTGDNTEAFF
V: TRBV6-1; CDR3: CASSAQPHGTGGETQYF
V: TRBV19; CDR3: CASRTGTGFSGGYTF
V: TRBV6-1; CDR3: CASSESGRVYVRSYEQYF
V: TRBV4-1; CDR3: CASSRGQQNTEAFF
V: TRBV13; CDR3: CASSFRGREGEAFF
V: TRBV11-2; CDR3: CASSFVAGTYNEQFF
V: TRBV9; CDR3: CASSVDITRNQPQHF
V: TRBV6-6; CDR3: CASTARAGSGQPQHF
V: TRBV6-5; CDR3: CASSYSGRVGEKLFF
V: TRBV28; CDR3: CASSPPGTSGRTGQYF
V: TRBV6-5; CDR3: CASSSSGSYNEQFF
V: TRBV4-3; CDR3: CASSQDLALTDTQYF
V: TRBV3-1/TRBV3-2; CDR3: CASSQDNLALSYEQYF
V: TRBV28; CDR3: CASSLFLRGRNTEAFF
V: TRBV14; CDR3: CASSPLGTGFNEKLFF
V: TRBV30; CDR3: CAWSGPASGSYEQYF
V: TRBV2; CDR3: CASSGSGGVLGNQPQHF
V: TRBV7-9; CDR3: CASSLTSGRTYEQYF
V: TRBV9; CDR3: CASSVEFRAQQFF
V: TRBV29-1; CDR3: CSAGTGFLSLNEQFF
V: TRBV5-4; CDR3: CASSLERGGYEQYF
V: TRBV2; CDR3: CASIPLRGAQETQYF
V: TRBV5-1; CDR3: CANSRLAGGSYEQYF
V: TRBV6-5; CDR3: CASSPRQASTDTQYF
V: TRBV6-5; CDR3: CASSYASGLGNEQFF
V: TRBV19; CDR3: CASKFGSGDAFF
V: TRBV6-2/TRBV6-3; CDR3: CASSALGGFGYTF
V: TRBV25-1; CDR3: CASSELRQKETQYF
V: TRBV25-1; CDR3: CASSAAYGYTF
V: TRBV4-1; CDR3: CASSPRGASTDTQYF
V: TRBV9; CDR3: CASSVNRDSPLHF
V: TRBV9; CDR3: CASSPRGAGGAEQYF
V: TRBV20-1; CDR3: CSASQGANNSPLHF
V: TRBV9; CDR3: CASSVEQGLGTIYF
V: TRBV6-2/TRBV6-3; CDR3: CASSYSGEGYTF
V: TRBV6-4; CDR3: CASSEDTNYGYTF
V: TRBV29-1; CDR3: CSVKKRQGGNRNEQFF
V: TRBV6-2/TRBV6-3; CDR3: CASSSRRDSYYGYTF
V: TRBV6-2/TRBV6-3; CDR3: CASSYLGRITDTQYF